This TCR beta chain appears in the sequencing data of a study of blood T cells in healthy people across ages. On this clonotype itself: Its antigen is still unknown. A single base separates this from a much larger clone, so it may be a read error.

The second PCR ran about 6 to 12 cycles with a sample-barcoded 5' primer and J-beta primers. A single record per CDR3 protein comes from TCRdb applying MiXCR to the 5' RACE reads. The data contain just under 750,000 distinct CDR3 sequences, approximately 22% of them seen just once; the ten biggest clones take up 22%. Germline V gene lookup returns CDR1 KGHDR and CDR2 SFDVKD. The CDR3 is made up of 13 amino acids. Regarding the study as a whole: A roughly linear age-dependent decrease characterized TCR beta diversity per million T cells. A strong correlation was found between TCR beta diversity and the percentage of naive T cells.

Sequencing was carried out using blood. The clonotype originates from a man in his 70s in good health. V usage is TRBV24-1 and J usage is TRBJ2-7; D is undetermined. The CDR3 DNA reads TGTGCCACCGGTGACCAAAGAGGTTACGAGCAGTACTTC. This translates into CATGDQRGYEQYF.